The T cell receptor beta chain under discussion was sequenced for a study of glioma-infiltrating T cells. Study-level points and caveats: Tissue-blood divergence was below expectation in non-neoplastic patients, above in gliomas. CDR3 overlap between tissue and blood was very small.

The iRepertoire nested amplicon-rescue multiplex PCR amplified TCR alpha and beta CDR3s from RNA. Tissue mRNA or PBMC total RNA, roughly 85-450 ng, went into one-step reverse transcription and amplification. Each CDR3 protein is one row after TCRdb ran MiXCR on the multiplex PCR reads. Among over 100,000 distinct CDR3 sequences listed, 25% were seen once. Comments on this clonotype: Its antigen is not known. A much larger clone differs by one base, so this may be a read error.

Germline V lookup: CDR1 SQVTM, CDR2 ANQGSEA. The CDR3 is 12 amino acids. Sequenced sample: glioma tissue, nonneoplastic brain tissue, or PBMCs (not recorded which). This receptor was identified in a human donor with low-grade glioma or glioblastoma, undergoing nonglioma brain surgery, or in good health (not recorded which). The V gene is TRBV29-1, the J gene TRBJ2-7, with D unresolved. CDR3 loop: CSVGSRSYERYF. CDR3 nucleotide sequence: TGCAGCGTTGGAAGTCGTTCCTACGAGCGGTACTTC.